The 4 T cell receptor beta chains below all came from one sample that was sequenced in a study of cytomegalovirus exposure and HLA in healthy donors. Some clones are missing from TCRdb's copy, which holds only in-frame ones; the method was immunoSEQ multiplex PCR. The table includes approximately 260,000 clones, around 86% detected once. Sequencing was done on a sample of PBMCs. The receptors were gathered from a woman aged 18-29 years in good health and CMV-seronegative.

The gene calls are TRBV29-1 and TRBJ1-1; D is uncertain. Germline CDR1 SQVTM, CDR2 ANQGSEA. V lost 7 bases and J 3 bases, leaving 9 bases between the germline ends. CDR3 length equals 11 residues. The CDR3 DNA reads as TGCAGCGCCCCGGGGTACACTGAAGCTTTCTTT. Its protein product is CSAPGYTEAFF.

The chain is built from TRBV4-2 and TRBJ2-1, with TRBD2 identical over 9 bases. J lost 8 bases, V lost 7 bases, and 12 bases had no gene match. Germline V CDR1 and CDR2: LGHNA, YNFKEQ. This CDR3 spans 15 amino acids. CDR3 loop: CASNRGAGGHDEQFF. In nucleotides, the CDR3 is TGTGCCAGCAATCGGGGGGCGGGAGGGCACGATGAGCAGTTCTTC.

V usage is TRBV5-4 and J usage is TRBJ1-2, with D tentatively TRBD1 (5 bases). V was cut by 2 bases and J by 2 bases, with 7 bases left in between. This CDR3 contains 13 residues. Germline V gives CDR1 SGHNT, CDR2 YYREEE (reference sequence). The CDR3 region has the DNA TGTGCCAGCAGCTTAGACAGAAACTATGGCTACACCTTC. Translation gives CASSLDRNYGYTF.

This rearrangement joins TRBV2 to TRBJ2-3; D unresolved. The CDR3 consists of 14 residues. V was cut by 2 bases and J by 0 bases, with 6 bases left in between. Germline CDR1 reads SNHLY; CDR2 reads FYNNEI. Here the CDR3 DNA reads TGTGCCAGCAGTGAAATCACTAGCACAGATACGCAGTATTTT. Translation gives CASSEITSTDTQYF.